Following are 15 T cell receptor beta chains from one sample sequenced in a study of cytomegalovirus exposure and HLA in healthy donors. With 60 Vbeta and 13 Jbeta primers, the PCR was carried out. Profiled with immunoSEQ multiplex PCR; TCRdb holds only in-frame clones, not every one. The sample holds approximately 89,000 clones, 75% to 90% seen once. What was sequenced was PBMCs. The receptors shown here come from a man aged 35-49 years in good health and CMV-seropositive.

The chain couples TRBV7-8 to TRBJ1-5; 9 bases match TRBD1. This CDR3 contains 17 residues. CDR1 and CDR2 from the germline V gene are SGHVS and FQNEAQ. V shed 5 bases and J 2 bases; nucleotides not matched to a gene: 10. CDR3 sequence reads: CASSPWDRVIGNQPQHF. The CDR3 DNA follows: TGTGCCAGCAGCCCTTGGGACAGGGTTATCGGCAATCAGCCCCAGCATTTT.

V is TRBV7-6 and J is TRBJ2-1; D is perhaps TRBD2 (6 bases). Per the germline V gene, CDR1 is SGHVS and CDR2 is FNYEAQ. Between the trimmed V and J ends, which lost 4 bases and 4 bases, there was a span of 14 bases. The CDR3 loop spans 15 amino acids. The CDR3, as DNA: TGTGCCAGCAGCTACGCCGGGAGCGGATACAATGAGCAGTTCTTC. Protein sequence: CASSYAGSGYNEQFF. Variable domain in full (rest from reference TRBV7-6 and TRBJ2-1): GAGVSQSPRYKVTKRGQDVALRCDPISGHVSLYWYRQALGQGPEFLTYFNYEAQQDKSGLPNDRFSAERPEGSISTLTIQRTEQRDSAMYRCASSYAGSGYNEQFFGPGTRLTVL.

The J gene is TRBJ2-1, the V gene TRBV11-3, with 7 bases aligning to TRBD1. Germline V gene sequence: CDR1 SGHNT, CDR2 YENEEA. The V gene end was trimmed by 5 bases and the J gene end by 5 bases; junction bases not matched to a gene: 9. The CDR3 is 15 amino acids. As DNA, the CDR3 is TGTGCCAGCAGCCCCGGGGACAGTAGAAACAATGAGCAGTTCTTC. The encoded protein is CASSPGDSRNNEQFF.

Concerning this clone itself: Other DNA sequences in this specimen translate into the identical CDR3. The CDR3 sequence: CASSQILAGVIDTQYF. CDR3 in DNA: TGTGCCAGCAGCCAAATCCTGGCGGGAGTTATAGATACGCAGTATTTT. The rearrangement uses TRBV7-6 and TRBJ2-3; 7 bases fit TRBD2. The V segment lost 5 bases and the J segment 5 bases; nucleotides outside the gene matches: 13. CDR3 length equals 16 residues. Germline CDR1 is SGHVS and CDR2 is FNYEAQ.

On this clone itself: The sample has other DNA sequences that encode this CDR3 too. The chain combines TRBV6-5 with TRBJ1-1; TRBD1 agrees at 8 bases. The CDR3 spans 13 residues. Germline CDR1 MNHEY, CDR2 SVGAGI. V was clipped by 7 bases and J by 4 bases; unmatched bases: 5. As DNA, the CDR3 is TGTGCCAGCACTGACAGGGGAGGCACTGAAGCTTTCTTT. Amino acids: CASTDRGGTEAFF.

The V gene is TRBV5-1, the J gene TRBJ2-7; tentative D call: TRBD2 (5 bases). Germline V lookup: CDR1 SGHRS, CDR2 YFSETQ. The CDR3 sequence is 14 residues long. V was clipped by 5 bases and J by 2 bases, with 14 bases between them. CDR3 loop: CASRPSLNAYEQYF. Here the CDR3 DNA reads TGCGCCAGCAGACCTAGCCTAAACGCCTACGAGCAGTACTTC.

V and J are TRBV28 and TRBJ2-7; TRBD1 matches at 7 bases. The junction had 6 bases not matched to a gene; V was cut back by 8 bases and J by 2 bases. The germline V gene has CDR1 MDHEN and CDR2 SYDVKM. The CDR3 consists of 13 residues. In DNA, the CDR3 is TGTGCCAGCGGGGGACAGAATACCTACGAGCAGTACTTC. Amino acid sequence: CASGGQNTYEQYF.

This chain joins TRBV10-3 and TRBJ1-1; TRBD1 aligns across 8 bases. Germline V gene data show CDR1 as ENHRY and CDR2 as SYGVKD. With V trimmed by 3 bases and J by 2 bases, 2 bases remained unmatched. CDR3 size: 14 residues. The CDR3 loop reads CAISDGQGNTEAFF. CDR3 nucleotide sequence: TGTGCCATCAGTGACGGACAGGGAAACACTGAAGCTTTCTTT.

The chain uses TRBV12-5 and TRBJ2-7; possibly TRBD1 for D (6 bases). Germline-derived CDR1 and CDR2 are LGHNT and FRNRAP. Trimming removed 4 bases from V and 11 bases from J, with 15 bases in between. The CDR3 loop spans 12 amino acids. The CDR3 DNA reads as TGTGCTAGTGGTTATACAGGGACCGGGAAGTACTTC. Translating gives CASGYTGTGKYF.

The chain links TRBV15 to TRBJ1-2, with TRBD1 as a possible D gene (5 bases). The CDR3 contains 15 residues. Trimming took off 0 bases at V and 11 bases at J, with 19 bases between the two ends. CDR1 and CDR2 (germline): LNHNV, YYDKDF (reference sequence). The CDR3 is CATSRDDRGQLWYTF. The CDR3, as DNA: TGTGCCACCAGCAGAGATGATAGGGGCCAGCTTTGGTACACCTTC.

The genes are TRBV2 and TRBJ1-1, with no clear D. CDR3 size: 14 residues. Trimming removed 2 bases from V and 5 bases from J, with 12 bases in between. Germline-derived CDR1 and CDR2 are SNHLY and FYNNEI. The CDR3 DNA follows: TGTGCCAGCAGTGAATTTTCGGAGAGGACTGAAGCTTTCTTT. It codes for CASSEFSERTEAFF. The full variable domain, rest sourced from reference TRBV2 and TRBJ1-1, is EPEVTQTPSHQVTQMGQEVILRCVPISNHLYFYWYRQILGQKVEFLVSFYNNEISEKSEIFDDQFSVERPDGSNFTLKIRSTKLEDSAMYFCASSEFSERTEAFFGQGTRLTVV.

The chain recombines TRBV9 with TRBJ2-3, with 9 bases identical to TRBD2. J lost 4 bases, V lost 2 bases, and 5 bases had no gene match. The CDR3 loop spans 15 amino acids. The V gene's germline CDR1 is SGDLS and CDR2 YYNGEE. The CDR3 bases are TGTGCCAGCAGCGTTGTGCCTAGCGGGGCAGATACGCAGTATTTT. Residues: CASSVVPSGADTQYF.

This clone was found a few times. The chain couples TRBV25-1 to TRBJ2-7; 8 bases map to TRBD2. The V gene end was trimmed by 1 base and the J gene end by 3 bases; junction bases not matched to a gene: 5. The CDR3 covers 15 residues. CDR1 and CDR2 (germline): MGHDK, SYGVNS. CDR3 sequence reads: CASSELGSGSYEQYF. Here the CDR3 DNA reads TGTGCCAGCAGTGAATTGGGGAGCGGGAGCTACGAGCAGTACTTC.

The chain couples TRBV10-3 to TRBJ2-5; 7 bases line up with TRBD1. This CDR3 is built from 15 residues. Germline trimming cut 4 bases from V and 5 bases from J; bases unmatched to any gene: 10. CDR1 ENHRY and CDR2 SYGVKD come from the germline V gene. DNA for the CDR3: TGTGCCATCAGTGGAGACAGGGACCCCCAGGAGACCCAGTACTTC. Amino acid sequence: CAISGDRDPQETQYF.

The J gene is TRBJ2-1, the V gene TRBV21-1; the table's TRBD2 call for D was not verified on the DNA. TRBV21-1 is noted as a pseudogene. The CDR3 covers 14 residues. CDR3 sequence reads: CASANGLNFNEQFF. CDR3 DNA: TGTGCCAGCGCCAACGGACTTAACTTCAATGAGCAGTTCTTC.